This T cell receptor beta chain was sequenced for a study of blood T cell repertoires in COVID-19. The wider study: COVID-19 samples from acute and convalescent phases originated in the United States, Italy and Spain. The cDNA or gDNA used as material had been derived from T cells, B-cell-depleted T cells, or PBMCs.

Original analysis: The authors estimated nucleated cell counts from reference gene primer amplification. The assay was immunoSEQ multiplex PCR, and TCRdb's table has in-frame clones only and misses some. The V and J calls and the clone size are those of that table, but D and trimming were determined from the DNA. The sample holds over 350,000 clones; roughly 85% are singletons and the top ten take about 1.5%. Per germline, CDR1 SGHRS and CDR2 YFSETQ. This CDR3 comprises 17 residues. V was trimmed by 0 bases and J by 0 bases, leaving 14 bases between them. The chain carries TRBV5-1 and TRBJ2-3; a possible D gene is TRBD2 (5 bases). Sequenced sample: peripheral blood. The origin of this receptor is a woman under 40 with active or convalescent COVID-19. The CDR3 nucleotides are TGCGCCAGCAGCTTGGTTTCGGGGTTTGTTAGCACAGATACGCAGTATTTT. Translating gives CASSLVSGFVSTDTQYF.